What follows describes a single T cell receptor (beta chain). Its cognate antigen is unknown. The CDR3 consists of 13 residues. V lost 5 bases and J lost 1, with 8 bases in between. Germline CDR1 and CDR2: SNHLY and FYNNEI. Only in-frame clones appear in the TCRdb table, and some are missing; sequencing was by immunoSEQ multiplex PCR. This table holds about 65,000 clones, roughly 87% found once. The source of the sample is a study of OX40 agonist ivuxolimab in advanced cancers. Study as a whole: Patients took ivuxolimab, an agonistic anti-OX40 (CD134) antibody.

Study-wide results and caveats: Relative to CD4+, CD8+ T cells held more expanded clones on average. At 0.1 to 3.0 mg/kg and by week 6, CD4+ and CD8+ T cells in the blood had expanded clonally.

Patients were ruled out by autoimmune disease history or systemic immunosuppression. This receptor was identified in an adult with an advanced solid tumor such as melanoma, head and neck, liver or kidney cancer. The specimen comprised CD4+ or CD8+ T cells sorted from blood, sampled in a trial of the OX40 agonist ivuxolimab. This rearrangement joins TRBV2 to TRBJ2-5; D unclear. CDR3: CASSWTVQETQYF. CDR3 DNA: TGTGCCAGCAGTTGGACCGTCCAAGAGACCCAGTACTTC. Using reference TRBV2 and TRBJ2-5 for the parts outside the CDR3, the full variable domain is EPEVTQTPSHQVTQMGQEVILRCVPISNHLYFYWYRQILGQKVEFLVSFYNNEISEKSEIFDDQFSVERPDGSNFTLKIRSTKLEDSAMYFCASSWTVQETQYFGPGTRLLVL.